These T cell receptor beta chains were read from a single sample in a study of shared clonotypes between healthy human individuals. Clones were read by immunoSEQ multiplex PCR, and TCRdb kept only the in-frame ones, dropping some. The repertoire consists of some 2.1 million clones, with about 95% occurring once and the leading ten covering around 1.1%. Sequenced input: naive CD8+ T cells sorted from blood. The receptors come from a man aged 18-30 years in good health. CDR3s include the opening cysteine and the closing phenylalanine or tryptophan. The order of the fields is V gene, clone size, D gene, J gene, CDR3 protein, CDR3 DNA. A D gene is named only where the DNA matches it firmly. Rows may omit the clone size; those that give it use once, few, many or a size class.

v_call: TRBV4-1; clone_size: .; d_call: .; j_call: TRBJ2-4; cdr3_aa: CASSQESFEIPLKAKNIQYF; cdr3_nt: TGCGCCAGCAGCCAAGAATCCTTCGAGATCCCCTTAAAAGCCAAAAACATTCAGTACTTC
v_call: TRBV10-3; clone_size: .; d_call: .; j_call: TRBJ1-2; cdr3_aa: CAITTGINYGYTF; cdr3_nt: TGTGCCATCACAACAGGGATCAACTATGGCTACACCTTC
v_call: TRBV27; clone_size: .; d_call: TRBD1; j_call: TRBJ1-6; cdr3_aa: CASSPGTGSPLHF; cdr3_nt: TGTGCCAGCAGCCCCGGGACAGGGTCACCCCTCCACTTT
v_call: TRBV7-2; clone_size: once; d_call: .; j_call: TRBJ1-1; cdr3_aa: CASSLDPLGTEAFF; cdr3_nt: TGTGCCAGCAGCTTAGATCCCCTGGGAACTGAAGCTTTCTTT
v_call: TRBV10-1; clone_size: .; d_call: TRBD2; j_call: TRBJ2-1; cdr3_aa: CARGTSGSSYNEQFF; cdr3_nt: TGCGCCAGAGGGACTAGCGGGAGTTCTTACAATGAGCAGTTCTTC
v_call: TRBV7-9; clone_size: .; d_call: TRBD2; j_call: TRBJ2-7; cdr3_aa: CASSVAGGYEQYF; cdr3_nt: TGTGCCAGCAGCGTAGCGGGAGGCTACGAGCAGTACTTC
v_call: TRBV15; clone_size: .; d_call: .; j_call: TRBJ2-3; cdr3_aa: CATSSLPTDTQYF; cdr3_nt: TGTGCCACCAGCAGCCTTCCCACAGATACGCAGTATTTT
v_call: TRBV13; clone_size: .; d_call: .; j_call: TRBJ1-5; cdr3_aa: CASSLADQGQPQHF; cdr3_nt: TGTGCCAGCAGCTTAGCCGATCAGGGACAGCCCCAGCATTTT
v_call: TRBV28; clone_size: .; d_call: .; j_call: TRBJ1-5; cdr3_aa: CASSGKNQPQHF; cdr3_nt: TGTGCCAGCAGTGGCAAAAACCAGCCCCAGCATTTT
v_call: TRBV5-1; clone_size: .; d_call: .; j_call: TRBJ2-7; cdr3_aa: CASSGLGPSLRTEQYF; cdr3_nt: TGCGCCAGCTCTGGACTCGGGCCTAGCCTTCGTACGGAGCAGTACTTC
v_call: TRBV10-3; clone_size: once; d_call: TRBD1; j_call: TRBJ2-7; cdr3_aa: CAISESTGGADEQYF; cdr3_nt: TGTGCCATCAGTGAGTCGACAGGGGGCGCGGACGAGCAGTACTTC
v_call: TRBV5-1; clone_size: .; d_call: .; j_call: TRBJ2-1; cdr3_aa: CASHLNRVTYNEQFF; cdr3_nt: TGCGCCAGTCATCTAAACAGGGTAACCTACAATGAGCAGTTCTTC
v_call: TRBV2; clone_size: .; d_call: TRBD1; j_call: TRBJ1-1; cdr3_aa: CASSELGQGHTEAFF; cdr3_nt: TGTGCCAGCAGTGAATTGGGACAGGGCCACACTGAAGCTTTCTTT
v_call: TRBV11-2; clone_size: .; d_call: TRBD1; j_call: TRBJ1-1; cdr3_aa: CASSPPTGANTEAFF; cdr3_nt: TGTGCCAGCAGCCCCCCGACAGGGGCGAACACTGAAGCTTTCTTT
v_call: TRBV30; clone_size: .; d_call: .; j_call: TRBJ1-5; cdr3_aa: CAWSVAGYEPQHF; cdr3_nt: TGTGCCTGGAGTGTTGCTGGGTATGAGCCCCAGCATTTT
v_call: TRBV10-3; clone_size: once; d_call: TRBD1; j_call: TRBJ2-1; cdr3_aa: CAISDLGQGAYNEQFF; cdr3_nt: TGTGCCATCAGTGATCTAGGACAGGGGGCTTACAATGAGCAGTTCTTC
v_call: TRBV7-9; clone_size: .; d_call: .; j_call: TRBJ1-2; cdr3_aa: CASSLGTGFYGYTF; cdr3_nt: TGTGCCAGCAGCTTAGGGACCGGTTTCTATGGCTACACCTTC
v_call: TRBV7-9; clone_size: few; d_call: TRBD1; j_call: TRBJ1-1; cdr3_aa: CASSEGGQTEAFF; cdr3_nt: TGTGCCAGCAGCGAAGGGGGCCAAACGGAAGCTTTCTTT
v_call: TRBV27; clone_size: .; d_call: TRBD2; j_call: TRBJ2-5; cdr3_aa: CASSASGGAYGTQYF; cdr3_nt: TGTGCCAGCAGCGCTAGCGGGGGGGCTTACGGGACCCAGTACTTC
v_call: TRBV27; clone_size: .; d_call: TRBD2; j_call: TRBJ2-2; cdr3_aa: CASSLVAGAGELFF; cdr3_nt: TGTGCCAGCAGTTTAGTAGCGGGGGCCGGGGAGCTGTTTTTT
v_call: TRBV11-2; clone_size: once; d_call: .; j_call: TRBJ2-5; cdr3_aa: CASSYGGETQYF; cdr3_nt: TGTGCCAGCAGCTACGGCGGAGAGACCCAGTACTTC
v_call: TRBV5-4; clone_size: .; d_call: .; j_call: TRBJ2-3; cdr3_aa: CASSGFTDTQYF; cdr3_nt: TGTGCCAGCAGCGGTTTCACAGATACGCAGTATTTT
v_call: TRBV7-9; clone_size: .; d_call: TRBD1; j_call: TRBJ2-5; cdr3_aa: CASSLVLGQGEETQYF; cdr3_nt: TGTGCCAGCAGCTTAGTCTTGGGACAGGGCGAAGAGACCCAGTACTTC
v_call: TRBV27; clone_size: .; d_call: .; j_call: TRBJ1-4; cdr3_aa: CASSWQATNEKLFF; cdr3_nt: TGTGCCAGCAGTTGGCAGGCAACTAATGAAAAACTGTTTTTT
v_call: TRBV11-2; clone_size: .; d_call: .; j_call: TRBJ2-2; cdr3_aa: CASSHRTVNTGELFF; cdr3_nt: TGTGCCAGCAGCCATCGGACAGTGAACACCGGGGAGCTGTTTTTT
v_call: TRBV9; clone_size: .; d_call: TRBD1; j_call: TRBJ2-7; cdr3_aa: CASSGTGANEQYF; cdr3_nt: TGTGCCAGCAGCGGGACAGGGGCCAACGAGCAGTACTTC
v_call: TRBV19; clone_size: once; d_call: .; j_call: TRBJ2-3; cdr3_aa: CAIGSSDDTQYF; cdr3_nt: TGTGCCATCGGTTCCTCCGATGATACGCAGTATTTT
v_call: TRBV19; clone_size: .; d_call: .; j_call: TRBJ1-5; cdr3_aa: CASSLRTPRGNQPQHF; cdr3_nt: TGTGCCAGTAGTCTTCGGACCCCGAGGGGCAATCAGCCCCAGCATTTT
v_call: TRBV4-1; clone_size: .; d_call: .; j_call: TRBJ2-1; cdr3_aa: CASSQRGSDNEQFF; cdr3_nt: TGCGCCAGCAGCCAAAGGGGGAGCGACAATGAGCAGTTCTTC
v_call: TRBV29-1; clone_size: once; d_call: .; j_call: TRBJ2-5; cdr3_aa: CSALRVGEETQYF; cdr3_nt: TGCAGCGCACTAAGGGTTGGGGAAGAGACCCAGTACTTC
v_call: TRBV11-3; clone_size: .; d_call: .; j_call: TRBJ2-5; cdr3_aa: CASSDSHGETQYF; cdr3_nt: TGTGCCAGCAGCGACTCACACGGGGAGACCCAGTACTTC
v_call: TRBV4-3; clone_size: .; d_call: TRBD1; j_call: TRBJ1-2; cdr3_aa: CASSQGDRAGYTF; cdr3_nt: TGCGCCAGCAGCCAGGGGGACAGGGCTGGCTACACCTTC
v_call: TRBV5-6; clone_size: .; d_call: .; j_call: TRBJ1-2; cdr3_aa: CASSPGGAYGYTF; cdr3_nt: TGTGCCAGCAGCCCCGGGGGCGCCTATGGCTACACCTTC
v_call: TRBV25-1; clone_size: .; d_call: TRBD1; j_call: TRBJ1-1; cdr3_aa: CASSGDRVGRMEHTEAFF; cdr3_nt: TGTGCCAGCAGTGGGGACAGGGTTGGTCGCATGGAGCACACTGAAGCTTTCTTT
v_call: TRBV29-1; clone_size: once; d_call: TRBD2; j_call: TRBJ2-2; cdr3_aa: CSVELGTSGSLAGELFF; cdr3_nt: TGCAGCGTTGAATTGGGGACTAGCGGGAGTCTGGCCGGGGAGCTGTTTTTT
v_call: TRBV6-5; clone_size: .; d_call: .; j_call: TRBJ2-7; cdr3_aa: CASSLGGTYEQYF; cdr3_nt: TGTGCCAGCAGTTTGGGGGGCACCTACGAGCAGTACTTC
v_call: TRBV5-4; clone_size: .; d_call: TRBD2; j_call: TRBJ2-2; cdr3_aa: CASSPGLAGAGELFF; cdr3_nt: TGTGCCAGCAGCCCCGGACTAGCGGGGGCCGGGGAGCTGTTTTTT
v_call: TRBV9; clone_size: .; d_call: .; j_call: TRBJ2-7; cdr3_aa: CASSGEDLEQYF; cdr3_nt: TGTGCCAGCAGCGGAGAGGACCTCGAGCAGTACTTC
v_call: TRBV5-6; clone_size: .; d_call: TRBD1; j_call: TRBJ2-5; cdr3_aa: CASSLQGAETQYF; cdr3_nt: TGTGCCAGCAGCTTACAGGGGGCAGAGACCCAGTACTTC
v_call: TRBV5-8; clone_size: once; d_call: .; j_call: TRBJ1-1; cdr3_aa: CASSFSAFPTEAFF; cdr3_nt: TGTGCCAGCAGCTTTTCAGCATTTCCCACTGAAGCTTTCTTT